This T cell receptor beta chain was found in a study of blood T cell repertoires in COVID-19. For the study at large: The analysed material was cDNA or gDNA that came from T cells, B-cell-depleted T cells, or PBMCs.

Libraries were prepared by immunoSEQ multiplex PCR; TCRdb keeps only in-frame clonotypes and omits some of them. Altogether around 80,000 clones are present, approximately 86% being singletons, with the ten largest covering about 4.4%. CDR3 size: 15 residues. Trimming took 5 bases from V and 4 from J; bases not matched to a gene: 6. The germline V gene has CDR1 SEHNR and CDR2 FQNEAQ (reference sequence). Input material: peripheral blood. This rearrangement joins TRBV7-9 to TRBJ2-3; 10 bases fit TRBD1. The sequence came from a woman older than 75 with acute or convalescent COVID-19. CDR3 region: CASSRTGGRADTQYF. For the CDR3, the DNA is TGTGCCAGCAGCCGGACAGGGGGAAGGGCAGATACGCAGTATTTT. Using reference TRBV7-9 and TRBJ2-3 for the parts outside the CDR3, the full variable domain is DTGVSQNPRHKITKRGQNVTFRCDPISEHNRLYWYRQTLGQGPEFLTYFQNEAQLEKSRLLSDRFSAERPKGSFSTLEIQRTEQGDSAMYLCASSRTGGRADTQYFGPGTRLTVL.